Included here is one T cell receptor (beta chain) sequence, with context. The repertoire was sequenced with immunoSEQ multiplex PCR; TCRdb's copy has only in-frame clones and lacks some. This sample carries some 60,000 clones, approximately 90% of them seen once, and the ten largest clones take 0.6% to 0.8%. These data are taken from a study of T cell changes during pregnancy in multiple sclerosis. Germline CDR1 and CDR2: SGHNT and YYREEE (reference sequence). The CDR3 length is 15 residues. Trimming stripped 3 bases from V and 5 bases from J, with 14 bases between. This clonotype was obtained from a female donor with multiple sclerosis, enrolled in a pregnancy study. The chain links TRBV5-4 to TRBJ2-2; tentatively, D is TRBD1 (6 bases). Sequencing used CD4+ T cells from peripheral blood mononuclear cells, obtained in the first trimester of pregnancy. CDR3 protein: CASSSAGDHTGELFF. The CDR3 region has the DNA TGTGCCAGCAGCTCGGCAGGGGATCATACCGGGGAGCTGTTTTTT.